One sample yielded the 29 T cell receptor beta chains listed below, sequenced in a study of shared clonotypes between healthy human individuals. Libraries were prepared by immunoSEQ multiplex PCR; TCRdb keeps only in-frame clonotypes and omits some of them. The table includes 400,000 to 600,000 clones, over 75% detected once. The sample comprised PBMCs. The source of these receptors is a woman aged 40 to 50 in good health. Some clones in this sample may be carry-over from other donors' samples.

The V call is TRBV28, the J call TRBJ1-4, with D perhaps TRBD1 (6 bases). Germline values: CDR1 MDHEN, CDR2 SYDVKM. V was clipped by 6 bases and J by 3 bases, with 8 bases between them. There are 13 residues in the CDR3. CDR3 coding DNA: TGTGCCAGCAGAGGGGGTGCTAATGAAAAACTGTTTTTT. Translation: CASRGGANEKLFF.

This chain connects TRBV7-9 to TRBJ1-1; D may be TRBD1 (5 bases). The CDR3 is made up of 12 amino acids. V dropped 0 bases and J dropped 11 bases, with 10 bases sitting between them. The germline CDR1 and CDR2 sequences are SEHNR and FQNEAQ (reference sequence). The CDR3 is CASSLAGVGAFF. DNA for the CDR3: TGTGCCAGCAGCTTAGCGGGGGTTGGGGCTTTCTTT.

CDR3 residues: CAWSAGGTGGETQYF. The CDR3 bases are TGTGCCTGGAGCGCAGGGGGGACAGGGGGAGAGACCCAGTACTTC. This chain joins TRBV30 and TRBJ2-5, with TRBD1 matching 11 bases. V shed 3 bases, J shed 4 bases, and the junction held 7 bases outside the gene matches. This CDR3 is 15 amino acids long. The germline CDR1 and CDR2 sequences are GTSNPN and SVGIG (reference sequence).

This clone has just a few counts. The gene calls are TRBV5-6 and TRBJ2-2; no clear D. V lost 7 bases, J lost 6 bases, and 16 bases lay in between. This CDR3 is built from 14 residues. Germline CDR1 is SGHDT and CDR2 is YYEEEE. CDR3 bases: TGTGCCAGCGGATGGGGTCTAGTCTCCGGGGAGCTGTTTTTT. Translating gives CASGWGLVSGELFF.

V and J are TRBV5-1 and TRBJ2-2; 7 positions agree with TRBD1. In germline, CDR1 is SGHRS, CDR2 YFSETQ. The CDR3 has 16 amino acids. The trim removed 3 bases at V and 0 bases at J, leaving 5 bases unmatched. In nucleotides, the CDR3 is TGCGCCAGCAGCTACAGGGGACCCGCGAACACCGGGGAGCTGTTTTTT. It encodes CASSYRGPANTGELFF.

V is TRBV5-1 and J is TRBJ1-5, with D maybe TRBD1 (5 bases). The germline V gene encodes CDR1 SGHRS and CDR2 YFSETQ. The CDR3 covers 15 residues. Trimming took 0 bases from V and 6 from J, leaving 13 bases between them. CDR3 nucleotide sequence: TGCGCCAGCAGCTTGGGACGGGGGGAAGGTCAGCCCCAGCATTTT. It yields the protein CASSLGRGEGQPQHF. Full variable domain (missing parts from reference TRBV5-1 and TRBJ1-5): KAGVTQTPRYLIKTRGQQVTLSCSPISGHRSVSWYQQTPGQGLQFLFEYFSETQRNKGNFPGRFSGRQFSNSRSEMNVSTLELGDSALYLCASSLGRGEGQPQHFGDGTRLSIL.

This sequence joins TRBV2 and TRBJ2-3; 7 bases agree with TRBD1. J gave up 0 bases and V 3 bases, and 3 bases lay outside the gene matches. This CDR3 is built from 15 residues. Germline CDR1 is SNHLY and CDR2 is FYNNEI. The CDR3 loop is CASSDRGISTDTQYF. The CDR3, as DNA: TGTGCCAGCAGTGACAGGGGGATAAGCACAGATACGCAGTATTTT.

This chain connects TRBV7-3 to TRBJ2-1; a possible D gene is TRBD2 (7 bases). Deletions cut 5 bases from V and 2 bases from J, with 19 bases between. The CDR3 is 17 amino acids. Germline lookup yields CDR1 SGHTA and CDR2 FQGTGA. CDR3 sequence (DNA): TGTGCCAGCAGCCCCGGGGGCGGGAGTCCTCCCTACAATGAGCAGTTCTTC. Translating gives CASSPGGGSPPYNEQFF.

The chain is built from TRBV2 and TRBJ2-3, with unresolved D. Germline CDR1 SNHLY, CDR2 FYNNEI. The CDR3 length is 13 residues. The germline V and J ends were trimmed by 3 bases and 1 base, with 5 bases remaining between them. CDR3 DNA: TGTGCCAGCAGTGAGGGCCGCACAGATACGCAGTATTTT. Translation gives CASSEGRTDTQYF.

This chain links TRBV7-2 with TRBJ2-1, with TRBD2 matching 7 bases. The length of the CDR3 is 15 residues. Germline V lookup: CDR1 SGHTA, CDR2 FQGNSA. The ends lost 6 bases at V and 6 bases at J; junction bases unmatched: 11. The CDR3 loop is CASRTSSGGVNEQFF. In DNA form, the CDR3 reads TGTGCCAGCAGGACCTCTAGCGGAGGGGTCAATGAGCAGTTCTTC.

The rearrangement joins TRBV30 to TRBJ2-3; TRBD2 agrees at 8 bases. CDR1 GTSNPN and CDR2 SVGIG come from the germline V gene (reference sequence). This CDR3 region has 14 residues. With 0 bases clipped from V and 5 bases from J, the junction kept 4 bases outside the gene matches. The CDR3 loop is CAWSVSLAGDTQYF. The CDR3 DNA is TGTGCCTGGAGTGTATCTCTAGCGGGAGATACGCAGTATTTT.

On this clone: This is likely an artifact of a read error, given a far larger clone one base away. V usage is TRBV5-1 and J usage is TRBJ2-1; TRBD1 matches 9 bases. The CDR3 runs 16 residues. Germline loops: CDR1 SGHRS, CDR2 YFSETQ. In DNA form, the CDR3 reads TGCACCAGCAGCTACGACCCGGGACAGGGCAACAATGAGCAGTTCTTC. This gives the protein CTSSYDPGQGNNEQFF.

This rearrangement joins TRBV7-5 to TRBJ2-7; the table's D call, TRBD2, was not checked against the DNA. TRBV7-5 is listed as a pseudogene. This CDR3 is 15 amino acids long. The CDR3 is CVRSLVALAAYEQYF. Here the CDR3 DNA reads TGTGTCAGAAGCTTAGTTGCACTAGCCGCCTACGAGCAGTACTTC.

The V gene is TRBV9, the J gene TRBJ2-1; D is undetermined. The CDR3 runs 14 residues. Germline-derived CDR1 and CDR2 are SGDLS and YYNGEE. V dropped 4 bases and J dropped 5 bases, with 13 bases sitting between them. DNA of the CDR3: TGTGCCAGCAGCCCCCGTCTGTCCCACAATGAGCAGTTCTTC. As protein: CASSPRLSHNEQFF.

This chain uses TRBV7-3 with TRBJ2-1; 14 bases fit TRBD2. The CDR3 consists of 17 residues. The V gene's germline CDR1 is SGHTA and CDR2 FQGTGA. V gave up 5 bases and J gave up 9 bases; unmatched junction bases: 12. The CDR3 DNA follows: TGTGCCAGCAGCCCATCCGGACTAGCGGGAGGATATGCTGAGCAGTTCTTC. Amino acid sequence: CASSPSGLAGGYAEQFF. Full variable domain (missing parts from reference TRBV7-3 and TRBJ2-1): GAGVSQTPSNKVTEKGKYVELRCDPISGHTALYWYRQSLGQGPEFLIYFQGTGAADDSGLPNDRFFAVRPEGSVSTLKIQRTERGDSAVYLCASSPSGLAGGYAEQFFGPGTRLTVL.

This chain uses TRBV28 with TRBJ1-2; a possible D gene is TRBD1 (6 bases). The CDR3 has 16 amino acids. V was cut by 5 bases and J by 6 bases, with 22 bases left in between. Germline lookup yields CDR1 MDHEN and CDR2 SYDVKM. In DNA, the CDR3 is TGTGCCAGCAGTCCCACACTGGGACACGGGGGCGATGGCTACACCTTC. As protein: CASSPTLGHGGDGYTF.

The chain links TRBV7-8 to TRBJ1-2, with 12 positions matching TRBD1. This CDR3 has 15 residues. Trimming cost V 5 bases and J 7 bases; bases outside gene matches: 8. Germline CDR1 and CDR2: SGHVS and FQNEAQ. CDR3: CASSEPGQGAAGYTF. CDR3 nucleotides: TGTGCCAGCAGCGAGCCGGGACAGGGGGCAGCTGGCTACACCTTC.

CDR3 DNA sequence: TGTGCCAGCAGCTTATGGGGGACAGGGGGCGAACAGCCCCAGCATTTT. Its protein product is CASSLWGTGGEQPQHF. The V and J genes are TRBV7-8 and TRBJ1-5, with 12 bases identical to TRBD1. The CDR3 loop spans 16 amino acids. V was clipped by 2 bases and J by 7 bases; unmatched bases: 6. Germline assignment: CDR1 SGHVS and CDR2 FQNEAQ.

In nucleotides, the CDR3 is TGTGCCAGCAGACAAACAGGGTTGGGAAACACCATATATTTT. Its protein product is CASRQTGLGNTIYF. This chain uses TRBV6-5 with TRBJ1-3, with D perhaps matching TRBD1 (6 bases). The length of the CDR3 is 14 residues. The germline CDR1 and CDR2 sequences are MNHEY and SVGAGI. V lost 6 bases, J lost 4 bases, and 13 bases lay in between.

The CDR3 DNA follows: TGTGCCAGCAGCGCGGGACTATCTGGGGCCAACGTCCTGACTTTC. Amino acid sequence: CASSAGLSGANVLTF. V usage is TRBV2 and J usage is TRBJ2-6; 7 positions match TRBD2. V lost 6 bases to trimming and J lost 1 base; unmatched junction nucleotides: 3. Germline V gives CDR1 SNHLY, CDR2 FYNNEI. The CDR3 spans 15 residues.

The V and J genes are TRBV25-1 and TRBJ1-1, with a weak D call TRBD1 (5 bases). The CDR3 has 16 amino acids. Per germline, CDR1 MGHDK and CDR2 SYGVNS. V lost 3 bases and J lost 7, with 21 bases in between. The CDR3 reads CASSDLKQGRGVEAFF. CDR3 nucleotide sequence: TGTGCCAGCAGTGATCTTAAGCAGGGCCGGGGTGTTGAAGCTTTCTTT.

In regard to this clone: The identical CDR3 is also encoded by other nucleotide sequences in the sample. The chain has TRBV11-2 and TRBJ2-3, with D maybe TRBD2 (6 bases). CDR1 is SGHAT, CDR2 FQNNGV, per germline. Trimming took 1 base from V and 2 from J, leaving 13 bases between them. The CDR3 contains 16 residues. CDR3 bases: TGTGCCAGCAGCTTAGTCGTGGGGGGTATCACAGATACGCAGTATTTT. Protein sequence: CASSLVVGGITDTQYF.

This clone came up once. The chain joins TRBV7-9 to TRBJ2-3; 7 bases are shared with TRBD2. This CDR3 comprises 14 residues. Unmatched junction bases numbered 3, after V lost 4 bases and J lost 2 bases. Germline values: CDR1 SEHNR, CDR2 FQNEAQ (reference sequence). The CDR3 DNA reads as TGTGCCAGCAGCTCTAGCGGTAACACAGATACGCAGTATTTT. Translating gives CASSSSGNTDTQYF.

The rearrangement joins TRBV7-8 to TRBJ2-7; D gene uncertain. V lost 3 bases and J 0 bases, leaving 9 bases between the germline ends. Germline loops: CDR1 SGHVS, CDR2 FQNEAQ. The CDR3 has 14 amino acids. CDR3 region: CASSFFFGSYEQYF. The CDR3 DNA reads as TGTGCCAGCAGCTTTTTCTTCGGCTCCTACGAGCAGTACTTC.

The chain links TRBV6-5 to TRBJ1-5; D is unresolved. The CDR3 is made up of 12 amino acids. V was pared by 5 bases and J by 7 bases, with 9 bases between. The germline CDR1 and CDR2 sequences are MNHEY and SVGAGI. The DNA for the CDR3 is TGTGCCAGCAGTAACAGTAACCAGCCCCAGCATTTT. The encoded protein is CASSNSNQPQHF.

The chain links TRBV6-5 to TRBJ2-2; 7 positions match TRBD1. The V gene's germline CDR1 is MNHEY and CDR2 SVGAGI. V lost 5 bases to trimming and J lost 1 base; unmatched junction nucleotides: 4. The CDR3 extends over 15 amino acids. In DNA, the CDR3 is TGTGCCAGCAGTCCCGGGACAGTGAACACCGGGGAGCTGTTTTTT. Encoded protein: CASSPGTVNTGELFF.

This clone appeared once. The chain couples TRBV6-1 to TRBJ2-2; D not certain. V lost 3 bases, J lost 2 bases, and 10 bases lay in between. Germline V CDR1 and CDR2: MNHNS, SASEGT. CDR3 length equals 15 residues. This CDR3 reads CASSDEVENTGELFF. The DNA for the CDR3 is TGTGCCAGCAGTGACGAAGTGGAAAACACCGGGGAGCTGTTTTTT.

This sequence joins TRBV6-6 and TRBJ2-5; TRBD1 aligns across 7 bases. CDR1 and CDR2 (germline): MNHNY, SVGAGI (reference sequence). J gave up 7 bases and V 5 bases, and 7 bases lay outside the gene matches. This CDR3 has 13 amino acids. DNA for the CDR3: TGTGCCAGCAGTCCCGAGGGGGCCCTGACCCAGTACTTC. Translating it yields CASSPEGALTQYF.

This clone was observed a handful of times. The genes are TRBV4-1 and TRBJ1-3, with D perhaps matching TRBD1 (5 bases). CDR1 is MGHRA and CDR2 is YSYEKL in the germline V gene. Trimming removed 5 bases from V and 0 bases from J, with 11 bases in between. The CDR3 consists of 15 residues. The CDR3 is CASSKGEGSGNTIYF. CDR3 sequence (DNA): TGCGCCAGCAGCAAAGGGGAGGGCTCTGGAAACACCATATATTTT.